These 18 T cell receptor beta chains were sequenced from one sample in a study of T cells in localized non-small cell lung cancer. Method: immunoSEQ multiplex PCR; TCRdb's copy keeps in-frame clones and lacks some. The table shows around 10,000 clones, with approximately 85% occurring only once. The starting material was peripheral blood, obtained before any cancer treatment. The source is a male donor aged 60 or older with stage III lung adenocarcinoma.

The V and J genes are TRBV2 and TRBJ1-2; D remains ambiguous. Per the germline V gene, CDR1 is SNHLY and CDR2 is FYNNEI. There are 14 residues in the CDR3. Trimming stripped 4 bases from V and 4 bases from J, with 13 bases between. CDR3 nucleotide sequence: TGTGCCAGCAGTGGGAGGGAAAAGGGCTATGGCTACACCTTC. Its translation: CASSGREKGYGYTF.

The chain has TRBV9 and TRBJ2-7; TRBD2 agrees at 11 bases. The V gene end was trimmed by 4 bases and the J gene end by 2 bases; junction bases not matched to a gene: 5. CDR3 length: 15 residues. Germline V lookup: CDR1 SGDLS, CDR2 YYNGEE. The CDR3, as DNA: TGTGCCAGCAGCCCCCTAGCGGGAGGAACCTACGAGCAGTACTTC. As protein: CASSPLAGGTYEQYF. The full variable domain, rest sourced from reference TRBV9 and TRBJ2-7, is DSGVTQTPKHLITATGQRVTLRCSPRSGDLSVYWYQQSLDQGLQFLIQYYNGEERAKGNILERFSAQQFPDLHSELNLSSLELGDSALYFCASSPLAGGTYEQYFGPGTRLTVT.

There are a few counts of this clone. The genes are TRBV15 and TRBJ2-3; D not resolved. This CDR3 is 16 amino acids long. Germline values: CDR1 LNHNV, CDR2 YYDKDF (reference sequence). V was trimmed by 0 bases and J by 8 bases, leaving 18 bases between them. The CDR3 nucleotides read TGTGCCACCAGCAGAGATATAGACCTGGGCTCCGCTACGCAGTATTTT. As protein: CATSRDIDLGSATQYF.

This clone appeared a few times. The chain combines TRBV7-9 with TRBJ2-7; no clear D. The CDR3 has 13 amino acids. The V gene's germline CDR1 is SEHNR and CDR2 FQNEAQ (reference sequence). Trimming left V 4 bases short and J 3 bases short, with 10 bases between. The CDR3 sequence: CASSYKLSYEQYF. In DNA form, the CDR3 reads TGTGCCAGCAGCTACAAATTGAGCTACGAGCAGTACTTC.

V is TRBV7-2 and J is TRBJ2-7; 10 nucleotides match TRBD2. The V gene's germline CDR1 is SGHTA and CDR2 FQGNSA. J gave up 2 bases and V 4 bases, and 14 bases lay outside the gene matches. This CDR3 comprises 18 residues. CDR3 region: CASSSHWLAGDLTYEQYF. The CDR3 region has the DNA TGTGCCAGCAGCTCGCATTGGCTAGCGGGGGACCTTACCTACGAGCAGTACTTC.

The gene calls are TRBV4-3 and TRBJ1-2, with a possible D match to TRBD1 (6 bases). CDR1 and CDR2 from the germline V gene are LGHNA and YSLEER. The CDR3 spans 16 residues. Trimming pared 0 bases from V and 8 bases from J, leaving 19 bases between. CDR3 loop: CASSQDRGLNGLGYTF. Here the CDR3 DNA reads TGCGCCAGCAGCCAAGATCGGGGGCTGAACGGGCTGGGCTACACCTTC.

A single count supports this clone. The chain has TRBV13 and TRBJ2-3, with TRBD2 identical over 14 bases. Germline V gives CDR1 PRHDT, CDR2 FYEKMQ (reference sequence). The CDR3 totals 15 residues. The V segment lost 1 base and the J segment 11 bases; nucleotides outside the gene matches: 5. The CDR3 is CASSLEGTSGSQQYF. The CDR3 coding sequence is TGTGCCAGCAGCTTAGAGGGGACTAGCGGGAGCCAGCAGTATTTT.

V is TRBV7-8 and J is TRBJ1-1; no definite D call. Germline CDR1 SGHVS, CDR2 FQNEAQ. Trimming removed 5 bases at V and 0 bases at J, with 13 bases between. The CDR3 consists of 15 residues. In nucleotides, the CDR3 is TGTGCCAGCAGCCGAAATTCCCAAATGAACACTGAAGCTTTCTTT. Protein product: CASSRNSQMNTEAFF.

The chain uses TRBV9 and TRBJ2-1; no firm D call. In germline, CDR1 is SGDLS, CDR2 YYNGEE. The CDR3 length is 13 residues. V gave up 0 bases and J gave up 9 bases, with 10 bases separating them. The CDR3 nucleotides are TGTGCCAGCAGCGTAGACCTGCGGAGTGAGCAGTTCTTC. Protein: CASSVDLRSEQFF. Using reference TRBV9 and TRBJ2-1 for the parts outside the CDR3, the full variable domain is DSGVTQTPKHLITATGQRVTLRCSPRSGDLSVYWYQQSLDQGLQFLIQYYNGEERAKGNILERFSAQQFPDLHSELNLSSLELGDSALYFCASSVDLRSEQFFGPGTRLTVL.

J is TRBJ2-1 and V is TRBV7-7, with TRBD2 identical over 8 bases. The CDR3 runs 15 residues. The V segment lost 5 bases and the J segment 6 bases; nucleotides outside the gene matches: 9. Per the germline V gene, CDR1 is SSHAT and CDR2 is FNYEAQ (reference sequence). Here the CDR3 reads CASSPSVGTSNEQFF. The CDR3 DNA reads TGTGCCAGCAGCCCTTCAGTCGGGACTAGCAATGAGCAGTTCTTC.

This rearrangement joins TRBV6-6 to TRBJ1-2; 7 nucleotides align to TRBD1. In germline, CDR1 is MNHNY, CDR2 SVGAGI (reference sequence). Trimming cost V 7 bases and J 8 bases; bases outside gene matches: 13. The CDR3 is made up of 14 amino acids. The CDR3 DNA is TGTGCCAGCAACCAGAAAGGGGGCCCAGGAGGCTACACCTTC. Translation gives CASNQKGGPGGYTF.

This rearrangement joins TRBV25-1 to TRBJ1-4; perhaps TRBD1 as D (6 bases). Germline loops: CDR1 MGHDK, CDR2 SYGVNS. V lost 5 bases and J 0 bases, leaving 10 bases between the germline ends. The CDR3 loop spans 15 amino acids. The CDR3 region has the DNA TGTGCCAGCAGTAGACGACAGGCAACTAATGAAAAACTGTTTTTT. Its protein is CASSRRQATNEKLFF.

CDR3 amino acids: CASSIKNGAGNQPQHF. The CDR3 DNA follows: TGTGCCAGTAGTATTAAGAATGGGGCTGGCAATCAGCCCCAGCATTTT. The chain recombines TRBV19 with TRBJ1-5; perhaps TRBD1 as D (5 bases). The CDR3 runs 16 residues. Trimming cost V 3 bases and J 2 bases, with 14 bases left between them. Germline assignment: CDR1 LNHDA and CDR2 SQIVND (reference sequence).

This clone was seen a single time. The V and J genes are TRBV6-5 and TRBJ2-2, with D unresolved. Germline V lookup: CDR1 MNHEY, CDR2 SVGAGI. This CDR3 is built from 13 residues. V shed 6 bases and J shed 5 bases, with 10 bases lying between them. This CDR3 is CASRPMGTGELFF. CDR3 in DNA: TGTGCCAGCAGACCAATGGGGACCGGGGAGCTGTTTTTT.

This clone was seen just once. This chain joins TRBV29-1 and TRBJ1-1; no firm D call. Trimming took 8 bases from V and 1 from J, leaving 17 bases between them. Germline V gene data show CDR1 as SQVTM and CDR2 as ANQGSEA. This CDR3 has 14 amino acids. The CDR3 sequence: CSSRRVDENTEAFF. The CDR3 bases are TGCAGCAGTAGGAGGGTGGATGAGAACACTGAAGCTTTCTTT.

The J gene is TRBJ2-5, the V gene TRBV6-1, with D perhaps TRBD2 (6 bases). The ends were cut back, 3 bases at V and 7 bases at J, with 12 bases in the middle. Germline CDR1 MNHNS, CDR2 SASEGT. The CDR3 runs 13 residues. CDR3 DNA sequence: TGTGCCAGCAGTGATTCCCTGCGGGGGACCCAGTACTTC. Residues: CASSDSLRGTQYF.

The V gene is TRBV7-9, the J gene TRBJ2-2, with TRBD1 matching 7 bases. The V segment lost 5 bases and the J segment 0 bases; nucleotides outside the gene matches: 9. The germline CDR1 and CDR2 sequences are SEHNR and FQNEAQ (reference sequence). The CDR3 totals 17 residues. Here the CDR3 DNA reads TGTGCCAGCAGCCCGATATGGGGGACAGCGAACACCGGGGAGCTGTTTTTT. This sequence encodes CASSPIWGTANTGELFF.

The CDR3 loop is CASTPGLAGSEQFF. The CDR3 coding sequence is TGTGCCAGCACCCCGGGACTAGCGGGGAGCGAGCAGTTCTTC. The rearrangement joins TRBV6-6 to TRBJ2-1; 13 positions match TRBD2. The germline V gene has CDR1 MNHNY and CDR2 SVGAGI (reference sequence). Trimming removed 7 bases from V and 10 bases from J; junction bases left unmatched: 7. The CDR3 totals 14 residues.